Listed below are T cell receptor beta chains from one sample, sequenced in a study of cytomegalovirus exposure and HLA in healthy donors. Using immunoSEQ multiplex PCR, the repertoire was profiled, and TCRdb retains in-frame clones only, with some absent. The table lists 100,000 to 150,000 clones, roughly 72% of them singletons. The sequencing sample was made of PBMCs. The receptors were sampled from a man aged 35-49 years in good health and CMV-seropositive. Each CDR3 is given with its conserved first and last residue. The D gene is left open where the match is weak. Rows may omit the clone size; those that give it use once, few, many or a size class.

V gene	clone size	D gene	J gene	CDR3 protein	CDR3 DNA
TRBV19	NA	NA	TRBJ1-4	CASRTEATNEKLFF	TGTGCCAGTAGGACAGAAGCAACTAATGAAAAACTGTTTTTT
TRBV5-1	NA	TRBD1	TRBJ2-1	CASSLRTGPYNEQFF	TGCGCCAGCAGCTTGCGGACAGGGCCCTACAATGAGCAGTTCTTC
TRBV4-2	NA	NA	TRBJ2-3	CASSPRVASDTQYF	TGTGCCAGCAGCCCCCGAGTAGCCTCAGATACGCAGTATTTT
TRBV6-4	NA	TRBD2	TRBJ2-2	CASSDSIAGTNTGELFF	TGTGCCAGCAGTGACTCGATAGCGGGTACGAACACCGGGGAGCTGTTTTTT
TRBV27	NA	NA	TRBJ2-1	CASSAGSSYNEQFF	TGTGCCAGCAGTGCCGGGTCTTCTTACAATGAGCAGTTCTTC
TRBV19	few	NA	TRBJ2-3	CASSIWERDTQYF	TGTGCCAGTAGTATCTGGGAGCGGGATACGCAGTATTTT
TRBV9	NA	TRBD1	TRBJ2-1	CASSRTGAGEQFF	TGTGCCAGCAGCCGAACAGGGGCTGGTGAGCAGTTCTTC
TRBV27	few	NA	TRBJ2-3	CASSARQKSTDTQYF	TGTGCCAGCAGTGCACGACAGAAAAGCACAGATACGCAGTATTTT
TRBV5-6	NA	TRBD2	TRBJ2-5	CASSGLPLAGPETQYF	TGTGCCAGCAGCGGTCTTCCACTAGCGGGACCAGAGACCCAGTACTTC
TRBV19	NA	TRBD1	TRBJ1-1	CASTSSGGGWTEAFF	TGTGCCAGTACCTCCTCGGGAGGGGGCTGGACTGAAGCTTTCTTT
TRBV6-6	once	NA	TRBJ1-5	CASSHTGQNQPQHF	TGTGCCAGCAGTCATACAGGGCAAAATCAGCCCCAGCATTTT
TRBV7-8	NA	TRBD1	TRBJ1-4	CASSLQGAREKLFF	TGTGCCAGCAGCCTACAGGGGGCGAGGGAAAAACTGTTTTTT
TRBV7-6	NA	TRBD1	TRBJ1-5	CASSPLTGGQPQHF	TGTGCCAGCAGCCCATTGACAGGGGGGCAGCCCCAGCATTTT
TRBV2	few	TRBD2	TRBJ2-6	CASSGGLAGANVLTF	TGTGCCAGCTCGGGGGGACTCGCTGGGGCCAACGTCCTGACTTTC
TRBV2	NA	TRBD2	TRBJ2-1	CASTGREGSAYNEQFF	TGTGCCAGCACGGGGCGGGAGGGCTCCGCCTACAATGAGCAGTTCTTC
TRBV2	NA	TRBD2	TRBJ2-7	CASSDSGSPHEQYF	TGTGCCAGCAGTGATAGCGGGAGCCCCCACGAGCAGTACTTC
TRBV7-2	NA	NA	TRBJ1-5	CASSAQGNSNQPQHF	TGTGCCAGCAGCGCGCAGGGGAATAGCAATCAGCCCCAGCATTTT
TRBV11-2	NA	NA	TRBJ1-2	CASSLVGAGRRHGYTF	TGTGCCAGCAGCTTAGTTGGGGCAGGGCGTAGGCATGGCTACACCTTC
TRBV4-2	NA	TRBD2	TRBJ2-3	CASSQDAQRGAADTQYF	TGTGCCAGCAGCCAAGATGCTCAGCGGGGGGCGGCAGATACGCAGTATTTT
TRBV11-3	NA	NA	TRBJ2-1	CASSLDRAEQFF	TGTGCCAGCAGCTTAGATAGAGCTGAGCAGTTCTTC
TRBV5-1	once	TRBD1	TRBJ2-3	CASSLQGARTDTQYF	TGCGCCAGCAGCCTTCAGGGGGCGCGGACAGATACGCAGTATTTT
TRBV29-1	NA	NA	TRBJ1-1	CSVDREAFF	TGCAGCGTTGACAGGGAAGCTTTCTTT
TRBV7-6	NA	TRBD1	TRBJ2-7	CASSLAGQGVNEQYF	TGTGCCAGCAGCTTAGCGGGACAGGGGGTAAACGAGCAGTACTTC
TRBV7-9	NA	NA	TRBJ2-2	CASSQPQGGRVSGELFF	TGTGCCAGCAGCCAACCCCAGGGGGGACGAGTCTCCGGGGAGCTGTTTTTT
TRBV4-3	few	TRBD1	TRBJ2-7	CASSQRTGLRDEQYF	TGCGCCAGCAGCCAACGGACAGGCCTCCGGGACGAGCAGTACTTC
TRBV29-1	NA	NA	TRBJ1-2	CSVEDREFYGYTF	TGCAGCGTTGAAGATCGCGAATTCTATGGCTACACCTTC
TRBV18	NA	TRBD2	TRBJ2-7	CASSPLRLAGDEQYF	TGTGCCAGCTCACCACTGCGGCTAGCGGGGGACGAGCAGTACTTC
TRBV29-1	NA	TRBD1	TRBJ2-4	CSVGKGQSTENIQYF	TGCAGCGTTGGCAAGGGACAGTCTACCGAAAACATTCAGTACTTC
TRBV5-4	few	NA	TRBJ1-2	CASSRTDVYGYTF	TGTGCCAGCAGTAGGACAGACGTCTATGGCTACACCTTC
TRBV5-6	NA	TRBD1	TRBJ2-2	CASSVTGGPRTGELFF	TGTGCCAGCAGCGTAACAGGGGGCCCGAGGACCGGGGAGCTGTTTTTT
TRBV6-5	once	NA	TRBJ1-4	CASSSRGGGNEKLFF	TGTGCCAGCAGTTCGCGGGGTGGGGGTAATGAAAAACTGTTTTTT
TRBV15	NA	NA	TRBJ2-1	CATSRAIGGNNEQFF	TGTGCCACCAGCAGAGCGATAGGCGGCAACAATGAGCAGTTCTTC
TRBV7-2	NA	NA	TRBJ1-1	CASSLTPGQNTEAFF	TGTGCCAGCAGCCTCACCCCGGGACAGAACACTGAAGCTTTCTTT
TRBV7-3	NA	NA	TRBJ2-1	CASSLKPGQPENEQFF	TGTGCCAGCAGCTTAAAGCCTGGACAGCCTGAGAATGAGCAGTTCTTC
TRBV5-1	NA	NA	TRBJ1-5	CASSPDTSNQPQHF	TGCGCCAGCAGCCCGGACACTAGCAATCAGCCCCAGCATTTT
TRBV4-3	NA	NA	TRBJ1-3	CASSQGTTSGNTIYF	TGCGCCAGCAGCCAAGGAACAACCTCTGGAAACACCATATATTTT
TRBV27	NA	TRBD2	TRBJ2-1	CASTHPILTWTSLQSSYNEQFF	TGTGCCAGCACCCATCCGATTCTCACGTGGACTAGCCTTCAAAGCTCCTACAATGAGCAGTTCTTC
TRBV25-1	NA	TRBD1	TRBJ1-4	CASSGTGQGAVTNEKLFF	TGTGCCAGCAGTGGAACAGGACAGGGGGCGGTAACTAATGAAAAACTGTTTTTT
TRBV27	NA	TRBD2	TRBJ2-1	CASSGGFSGEQFF	TGTGCCAGCAGCGGGGGGTTCTCAGGGGAGCAGTTCTTC
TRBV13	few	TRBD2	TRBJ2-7	CASSLGREVTYEQYF	TGTGCCAGCAGCTTAGGGCGGGAGGTTACCTACGAGCAGTACTTC
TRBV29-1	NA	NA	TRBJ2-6	CSVDSRSSGANVLTF	TGCAGCGTGGACAGCCGATCCTCTGGGGCCAACGTCCTGACTTTC
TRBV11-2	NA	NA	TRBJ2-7	CASSLVPGTLSSYEQYF	TGTGCCAGCAGCTTAGTCCCGGGAACTCTATCATCCTACGAGCAGTACTTC
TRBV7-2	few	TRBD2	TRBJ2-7	CASSSSGRSPYEQYF	TGTGCCAGCAGCTCTAGCGGGAGGTCCCCCTACGAGCAGTACTTC
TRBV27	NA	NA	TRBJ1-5	CASSFRIGGNQPQHF	TGTGCCAGCAGTTTTAGGATAGGCGGGAATCAGCCCCAGCATTTT
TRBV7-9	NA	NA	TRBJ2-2	CASSLRRDGELFF	TGTGCCAGCAGCTTAAGGAGGGACGGGGAGCTGTTTTTT
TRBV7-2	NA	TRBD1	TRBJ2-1	CASSWGQYGNEQFF	TGTGCCAGCAGCTGGGGACAGTATGGCAATGAGCAGTTCTTC
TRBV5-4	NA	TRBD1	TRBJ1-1	CASSPGQGYKNTEAFF	TGTGCCAGCAGCCCGGGACAGGGATACAAGAACACTGAAGCTTTCTTT
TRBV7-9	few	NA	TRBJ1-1	CASTRGGGTEAFF	TGTGCCAGCACCCGAGGGGGTGGCACTGAAGCTTTCTTT
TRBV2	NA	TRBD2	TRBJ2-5	CARRGTSGGIQETQYF	TGTGCCAGGAGGGGGACTAGCGGGGGGATCCAAGAGACCCAGTACTTC
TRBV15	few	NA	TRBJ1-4	CATSRGTGKGEKLFF	TGTGCCACCAGCAGAGGAACAGGGAAGGGTGAAAAACTGTTTTTT
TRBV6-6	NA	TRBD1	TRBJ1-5	CASSYSRQGAGQPQHF	TGTGCCAGCAGTTACTCGCGCCAGGGGGCCGGTCAGCCCCAGCATTTT
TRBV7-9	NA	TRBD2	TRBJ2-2	CASSFPGLAGVTGELFF	TGTGCCAGCAGCTTCCCGGGGTTAGCGGGAGTTACCGGGGAGCTGTTTTTT
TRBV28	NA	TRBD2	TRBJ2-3	CASSLTSGRALDTQYF	TGTGCCAGCAGTTTGACTAGCGGGAGGGCCCTAGATACGCAGTATTTT
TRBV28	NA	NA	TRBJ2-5	CASRPNTGFAGYQETQYF	TGTGCCAGCAGGCCTAATACCGGGTTCGCTGGCTACCAAGAGACCCAGTACTTC